The present entry profiles one T cell receptor (beta chain) with its context. Its target is unknown. The use of a sample-barcoded 5' primer and a J-beta primer mix characterized a second PCR of roughly 6 to 11 cycles. Every molecule of cDNA carried a tag from a template-switch adaptor with 12 random nucleotides. Via MiXCR, TCRdb re-called the 5' RACE reads, giving one row per CDR3 protein. The sample has 1.6 million or so distinct CDR3 sequences; about 31% are singletons. The sample comes from a study of blood T cells in healthy people across ages. For the study at large: Per two T cells, template switching captured roughly one barcoded beta molecule.

Study results and caveats: Age showed a roughly linear inverse relationship with TCR beta diversity per million T cells.

The CDR3 extends over 13 amino acids. Germline assignment: CDR1 MNHNS and CDR2 SASEGT. Trimming stripped 5 bases from V and 2 bases from J, with 10 bases between. The sequencing input was blood. This chain uses TRBV6-1 with TRBJ2-7; no definite D call. The clonotype was recovered from a woman aged 25 to 45 in good health. CDR3 sequence: CASSMSSTYEQYF. CDR3 in DNA: TGTGCCAGCAGTATGTCATCCACCTACGAGCAGTACTTC.